The rows below give T cell receptor beta chains drawn from one sample of a study of CD8 T cells in ankylosing spondylitis. TCRdb analysed the 5' RACE reads with MiXCR anew, one entry per CDR3 protein. The repertoire holds approximately 130,000 distinct CDR3 sequences, approximately 10% seen once, with 3.5% to 5% in the top ten. Sample: blood, either unsorted or a sorted T cell fraction (not recorded which). The receptors derive from a female donor with ankylosing spondylitis or in good health (not recorded which). CDR3s include the opening cysteine and the closing phenylalanine or tryptophan. The D gene is left open where the match is weak. Some rows mark clone size as missing; the rest say once, few, many or name a class of expanded clone.

j_gene | abundance | d_gene | v_gene | CDR3aa | CDR3nt
TRBJ2-3 | - | TRBD1 | TRBV12-3/TRBV12-4 | CASSAGTAPYDTQYF | TGTGCCAGCAGTGCCGGGACAGCCCCGTATGATACGCAGTATTTT
TRBJ2-3 | many | TRBD2 | TRBV20-1 | CSGSAAGGNPDTQYF | TGCAGTGGCAGTGCGGCGGGAGGGAACCCAGATACGCAGTATTTT
TRBJ2-1 | many | - | TRBV2 | CASRWTPLGNEQFF | TGTGCCAGCCGATGGACCCCCCTCGGCAATGAGCAGTTCTTC
TRBJ1-4 | - | TRBD1 | TRBV7-9 | CASSPSRDSLFF | TGTGCCAGCAGCCCGTCCCGGGACAGCCTGTTTTTT
TRBJ2-4 | - | - | TRBV18 | CASSYPTGAKNIQYF | TGTGCCAGCTCATACCCGACAGGAGCCAAAAACATTCAGTACTTC
TRBJ2-4 | many | TRBD2 | TRBV7-2 | CASSTSGGAVSKNIQYF | TGTGCCAGCAGCACCAGCGGGGGGGCAGTGTCCAAAAACATTCAGTACTTC
TRBJ2-1 | many | - | TRBV20-1 | CSARDVRDEQFF | TGCAGTGCTAGAGATGTCAGAGATGAGCAGTTCTTC
TRBJ2-2 | many | TRBD2 | TRBV6-2/TRBV6-3 | CASSKTLAGVQNTGELFF | TGTGCCAGCAGCAAAACCCTAGCGGGGGTCCAGAACACCGGGGAGCTGTTTTTT
TRBJ2-2 | - | - | TRBV6-4 | CASAPRGNTGELFF | TGTGCCAGCGCCCCTCGGGGCAACACCGGGGAGCTGTTTTTT
TRBJ2-7 | few | TRBD2 | TRBV11-1 | CASSPPAGGSYEQYF | TGTGCCAGCAGCCCACCAGCGGGGGGTTCCTACGAGCAGTACTTC
TRBJ2-3 | - | TRBD2 | TRBV5-1 | CASSGLAGGDTQYF | TGCGCCAGCAGCGGGCTAGCGGGGGGAGATACGCAGTATTTT
TRBJ2-1 | many | - | TRBV7-8 | CASSLAQPFNEQFF | TGTGCCAGCAGCTTGGCACAGCCATTCAATGAGCAGTTCTTC
TRBJ1-5 | many | - | TRBV4-1 | CASSQEDRLYQPQHF | TGCGCCAGCAGCCAAGAAGACAGGTTGTATCAGCCCCAGCATTTT
TRBJ2-5 | many | - | TRBV20-1 | CSGTGRLQETQYF | TGCAGTGGGACGGGTCGGCTTCAAGAGACCCAGTACTTC
TRBJ1-1 | many | TRBD1 | TRBV12-3/TRBV12-4 | CASRRTGEAFF | TGTGCCAGCAGAAGGACAGGTGAAGCTTTCTTT